What follows are 28 T cell receptor beta chains derived from one specimen sequenced in a study of shared clonotypes between healthy human individuals. This table comes from immunoSEQ multiplex PCR, and its TCRdb copy is limited to in-frame clones, with some not included. The sample holds fewer than 1.6 million clones, approximately 98.5% seen once. The sample was naive CD4+ T cells sorted from blood. Indicated subset: CD45RA+ positively selected. These receptors originate from a man aged 30 to 45 in good health.

Turning to this clone: Other DNA sequences from this sample encode an identical CDR3 as well. V usage is TRBV5-1 and J usage is TRBJ2-2; no reliable D call. The germline gives CDR1 SGHRS, CDR2 YFSETQ. Trimming left V 0 bases short and J 8 bases short, with 5 bases between. The CDR3 spans 12 residues. CDR3: CASSLVSGELFF. CDR3 coding DNA: TGCGCCAGCAGCTTGGTTTCGGGGGAGCTGTTTTTT.

The chain's CDR3 is CASSLGSVGLAAYNEQFF. The CDR3 nucleotides are TGTGCCAGCAGCTTAGGTTCTGTCGGACTAGCGGCCTACAATGAGCAGTTCTTC. The V and J genes are TRBV13 and TRBJ2-1, with 10 nucleotides matching TRBD2. V lost 0 bases and J lost 2; bases outside the gene matches: 7. This CDR3 has 18 amino acids. Germline CDR1 is PRHDT and CDR2 is FYEKMQ (reference sequence).

In the case of this clone: Other DNA sequences in this sample translate to the same CDR3. V and J are TRBV7-9 and TRBJ2-7; no definite D call. The CDR3 spans 12 residues. In germline, CDR1 is SEHNR, CDR2 FQNEAQ (reference sequence). Trimming shortened V by 6 bases and J by 1 base, and 7 bases separated the two germline ends. CDR3 in DNA: TGTGCCAGCAGTTGGGGTTCCTACGAGCAGTACTTC. It yields the protein CASSWGSYEQYF.

This chain joins TRBV18 and TRBJ2-2; D might be TRBD2 (6 bases). The V end lost 1 base, the J end lost 6 bases, and 12 bases lay between the germline ends. CDR1 is KGHSH and CDR2 is LQKENI in the germline V gene. The CDR3 runs 15 residues. The CDR3 reads CASSPLGEAAGELFF. The CDR3 DNA is TGTGCCAGCTCACCACTGGGGGAGGCCGCCGGGGAGCTGTTTTTT.

The sample holds one count of this clone. The chain links TRBV2 to TRBJ1-2; D unclear. V lost 1 base and J lost 4, with 10 bases in between. Per germline, CDR1 SNHLY and CDR2 FYNNEI. This CDR3 spans 14 amino acids. Written as DNA, the CDR3 is TGTGCCAGCAGTGAAGGGATAAGAGTCTATGGCTACACCTTC. Translation gives CASSEGIRVYGYTF.

This clone showed up just once. The rearrangement uses TRBV6-5 and TRBJ2-7; unclear D gene. Germline CDR1 and CDR2: MNHEY and SVGAGI. The CDR3 loop spans 14 amino acids. V was pared by 5 bases and J by 8 bases, with 19 bases between. The CDR3, as DNA: TGTGCCAGCAGTAAAGACATAGCCGTGTTCAAGCAGTACTTC. This codes for CASSKDIAVFKQYF.

The chain couples TRBV29-1 to TRBJ2-5; 7 bases are shared with TRBD2. The CDR3 extends over 15 amino acids. With V trimmed by 2 bases and J by 4 bases, 10 bases remained unmatched. In germline, CDR1 is SQVTM, CDR2 ANQGSEA. CDR3 amino acids: CSVEFFWEGRETQYF. CDR3 nucleotides: TGCAGCGTTGAATTTTTCTGGGAGGGCCGAGAGACCCAGTACTTC.

The V gene is TRBV29-1, the J gene TRBJ2-2; the match to TRBD1 covers 11 bases. This CDR3 contains 18 residues. The V segment lost 4 bases and the J segment 4 bases; nucleotides outside the gene matches: 14. Germline V gives CDR1 SQVTM, CDR2 ANQGSEA. The CDR3 sequence: CSVGGTGGSLFSTGELFF. CDR3 sequence (DNA): TGCAGCGTTGGTGGGACAGGGGGAAGTTTGTTCAGCACCGGGGAGCTGTTTTTT.

V is TRBV10-1 and J is TRBJ2-7, with TRBD2 matching 8 bases. Germline-derived CDR1 and CDR2 are WNHNN and SYGVQD (reference sequence). With V trimmed by 0 bases and J by 7 bases, 14 bases remained unmatched. The CDR3 has 17 amino acids. CDR3 region: CASSESLAVNGHGEQYF. The CDR3 DNA reads as TGCGCCAGCAGTGAGTCACTAGCGGTGAATGGGCATGGAGAGCAGTACTTC.

The V call is TRBV30, the J call TRBJ2-7, with 13 bases fitting TRBD2. The germline gives CDR1 GTSNPN, CDR2 SVGIG (reference sequence). J lost 3 bases, V lost 1 base, and 6 bases had no gene match. This CDR3 region has 16 residues. CDR3 region: CAWSAGTSGALYEQYF. The CDR3 nucleotides read TGTGCCTGGAGTGCCGGGACTAGCGGGGCTCTCTACGAGCAGTACTTC.

The rearrangement uses TRBV18 and TRBJ1-3, with D perhaps TRBD1 (6 bases). With 6 bases removed from V and 0 bases from J, the gap between germline ends came to 21 bases. Germline CDR1 reads KGHSH; CDR2 reads LQKENI. This CDR3 has 18 amino acids. The CDR3 DNA reads as TGTGCCAGCTCCCTCTTATCGGGGGCAGCTCGCTCTGGAAACACCATATATTTT. Protein: CASSLLSGAARSGNTIYF. Full variable domain (rest looked up from reference TRBV18 and TRBJ1-3): NAGVMQNPRHLVRRRGQEARLRCSPMKGHSHVYWYRQLPEEGLKFMVYLQKENIIDESGMPKERFSAEFPKEGPSILRIQQVVRGDSAAYFCASSLLSGAARSGNTIYFGEGSWLTVV.

The sample holds one count of this clone. The chain uses TRBV19 and TRBJ2-7, with D maybe TRBD2 (5 bases). Between the trimmed V and J ends, which lost 6 bases and 6 bases, there was a span of 18 bases. Germline assignment: CDR1 LNHDA and CDR2 SQIVND (reference sequence). This CDR3 comprises 14 residues. The CDR3 loop reads CASRPSFGMSEQYF. The CDR3 nucleotides read TGTGCCAGTAGACCCTCCTTCGGGATGAGCGAGCAGTACTTC.

The chain has TRBV7-2 and TRBJ2-7, with 7 nucleotides matching TRBD2. Trimming took 5 bases from V and 0 from J; bases not matched to a gene: 4. Per the germline V gene, CDR1 is SGHTA and CDR2 is FQGNSA. The CDR3 sequence is 14 residues long. The CDR3 DNA sequence: TGTGCCAGCAGCCGGGGCGGGAGCTCCTACGAGCAGTACTTC. The encoded protein is CASSRGGSSYEQYF.

The rearrangement joins TRBV27 to TRBJ1-1; perhaps TRBD1 as D (6 bases). Germline V gene sequence: CDR1 MNHEY, CDR2 SMNVEV (reference sequence). With 6 bases removed from V and 0 bases from J, the gap between germline ends came to 14 bases. The CDR3 is 15 amino acids. This CDR3 reads CASRLEGGMNTEAFF. CDR3 DNA sequence: TGTGCCAGCAGGTTGGAGGGGGGAATGAACACTGAAGCTTTCTTT.

The rearrangement links TRBV5-4 to TRBJ2-1; 8 nucleotides match TRBD2. J was trimmed by 5 bases and V by 2 bases; bases with no gene match: 9. CDR3 size: 16 residues. Looked up from germline, CDR1 is SGHNT and CDR2 is YYREEE (reference sequence). DNA of the CDR3: TGTGCCAGCAGCTTTGGGGCTAGCGGGTGGGACAATGAGCAGTTCTTC. Amino acid sequence: CASSFGASGWDNEQFF. Full variable domain (outside the CDR3, taken from reference TRBV5-4 and TRBJ2-1): ETGVTQSPTHLIKTRGQQVTLRCSSQSGHNTVSWYQQALGQGPQFIFQYYREEENGRGNFPPRFSGLQFPNYSSELNVNALELDDSALYLCASSFGASGWDNEQFFGPGTRLTVL.

The chain is built from TRBV29-1 and TRBJ2-3; D possibly corresponds to TRBD2 (5 bases). V was trimmed by 0 bases and J by 0 bases, leaving 10 bases between them. Per germline, CDR1 SQVTM and CDR2 ANQGSEA. The CDR3 spans 15 residues. This chain's CDR3 is CSVEDRRTSTDTQYF. CDR3 DNA: TGCAGCGTTGAAGATCGGCGGACTAGCACAGATACGCAGTATTTT.

This chain joins TRBV6-1 and TRBJ1-3; no clear D. This CDR3 comprises 15 residues. Germline V gene data show CDR1 as MNHNS and CDR2 as SASEGT. V was cut by 2 bases and J by 4 bases, with 12 bases left in between. In DNA form, the CDR3 reads TGTGCCAGCAGTGAATTTCTTGGGTACGGAAACACCATATATTTT. Amino acids: CASSEFLGYGNTIYF.

This chain joins TRBV9 and TRBJ2-5, with 7 nucleotides matching TRBD1. V gave up 3 bases and J gave up 2 bases; unmatched junction bases: 4. CDR3 size: 14 residues. Looked up from germline, CDR1 is SGDLS and CDR2 is YYNGEE. The CDR3 spells CASSAGQSQETQYF. The DNA for the CDR3 is TGTGCCAGCAGCGCGGGACAGTCGCAAGAGACCCAGTACTTC. The full variable domain, in which reference TRBV9 and TRBJ2-5 provide the parts outside the CDR3, is DSGVTQTPKHLITATGQRVTLRCSPRSGDLSVYWYQQSLDQGLQFLIQYYNGEERAKGNILERFSAQQFPDLHSELNLSSLELGDSALYFCASSAGQSQETQYFGPGTRLLVL.

V and J are TRBV11-2 and TRBJ2-1; D is perhaps TRBD2 (5 bases). CDR1 SGHAT and CDR2 FQNNGV come from the germline V gene. The CDR3 sequence is 13 residues long. Trimming stripped 3 bases from V and 4 bases from J, with 7 bases between. The CDR3 here is CASSFGIYNEQFF. CDR3 coding DNA: TGTGCCAGCAGCTTCGGGATATACAATGAGCAGTTCTTC.

This clone was observed a single time. The rearrangement uses TRBV5-6 and TRBJ2-5; D gene uncertain. V lost 7 bases, J lost 5 bases, and 12 bases lay in between. The germline V gene encodes CDR1 SGHDT and CDR2 YYEEEE. The CDR3 sequence is 12 residues long. Here the CDR3 DNA reads TGTGCCAGCGCCTTTGGTGGGGAGACCCAGTACTTC. It codes for CASAFGGETQYF.

The chain is built from TRBV29-1 and TRBJ1-2, with 7 bases fitting TRBD1. The germline gives CDR1 SQVTM, CDR2 ANQGSEA. J lost 4 bases, V lost 7 bases, and 6 bases had no gene match. The CDR3 contains 12 residues. The DNA for the CDR3 is TGCAGCGCGGGGGCAGGGGGCTATGGCTACACCTTC. It is translated as CSAGAGGYGYTF.

This chain links TRBV10-3 with TRBJ2-3; TRBD2 matches 14 bases. In germline, CDR1 is ENHRY, CDR2 SYGVKD. V lost 4 bases, J lost 8 bases, and 17 bases stayed unmatched. This CDR3 has 19 amino acids. This CDR3 reads CAISGGLGTSGSPTTTQYF. In DNA, the CDR3 is TGTGCCATCAGTGGGGGGCTGGGGACTAGCGGGAGCCCCACAACTACGCAGTATTTT.

The gene calls are TRBV28 and TRBJ2-7; 8 nucleotides align to TRBD2. The CDR3 totals 14 residues. Germline loops: CDR1 MDHEN, CDR2 SYDVKM. V lost 11 bases to trimming and J lost 4 bases; unmatched junction nucleotides: 13. In DNA, the CDR3 is TGTGCCGGTGGGTACGGGAGGGCCCGGTACGAGCAGTACTTC. Translated: CAGGYGRARYEQYF.

This chain joins TRBV5-1 and TRBJ2-6; D remains ambiguous. Trimming took off 5 bases at V and 2 bases at J, with 8 bases between the two ends. CDR1 is SGHRS, CDR2 YFSETQ, per germline. This CDR3 is 14 amino acids long. The CDR3 here is CASRARAGANVLTF. The CDR3 DNA sequence: TGCGCCAGCAGAGCTAGGGCTGGGGCCAACGTCCTGACTTTC.

This chain uses TRBV28 with TRBJ1-5, with a tentative D call TRBD1 (5 bases). The V gene's germline CDR1 is MDHEN and CDR2 SYDVKM. Trimming left V 2 bases short and J 3 bases short, with 11 bases between. This CDR3 contains 15 residues. The CDR3 DNA reads as TGTGCCAGCAGTTTACAACAGGCGAACAATCAGCCCCAGCATTTT. Translation: CASSLQQANNQPQHF.

V usage is TRBV18 and J usage is TRBJ1-4; 8 bases are shared with TRBD1. Germline-derived CDR1 and CDR2 are KGHSH and LQKENI. The CDR3 spans 17 residues. The ends lost 2 bases at V and 8 bases at J; junction bases unmatched: 13. CDR3 nucleotides: TGTGCCAGCTCACCAGCCTTGCAGGGGGCGTCGGGAGAAAAACTGTTTTTT. Residues: CASSPALQGASGEKLFF.

The chain uses TRBV5-6 and TRBJ2-2, with D perhaps being TRBD1 or TRBD2 (5 bases each). From germline, CDR1 is SGHDT and CDR2 YYEEEE. V was clipped by 4 bases and J by 4 bases, with 14 bases between them. The CDR3 contains 15 residues. CDR3 in DNA: TGTGCCAGCAGCCGCAGGGCGAGGGCCACCGGGGAGCTGTTTTTT. Translation gives CASSRRARATGELFF.

The chain's CDR3 is CASSPKFSNQPQHF. The CDR3 bases are TGTGCCAGTAGTCCCAAGTTTAGCAATCAGCCCCAGCATTTT. J is TRBJ1-5 and V is TRBV19; D is unclear. The CDR3 covers 14 residues. V lost 5 bases, J lost 0 bases, and 8 bases lay in between. Germline V lookup: CDR1 LNHDA, CDR2 SQIVND (reference sequence).